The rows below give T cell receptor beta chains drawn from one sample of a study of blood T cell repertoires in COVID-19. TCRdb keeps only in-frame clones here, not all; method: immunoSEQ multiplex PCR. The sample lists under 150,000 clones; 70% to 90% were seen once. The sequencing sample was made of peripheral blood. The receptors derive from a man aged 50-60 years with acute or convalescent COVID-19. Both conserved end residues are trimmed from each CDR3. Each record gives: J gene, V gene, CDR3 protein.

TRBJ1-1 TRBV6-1 ASSDPGQSMNTEAF
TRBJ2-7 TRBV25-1 ASSTTGLAEDEQY
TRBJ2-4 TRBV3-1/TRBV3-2 ASSPFSSYLIQY
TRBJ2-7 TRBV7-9 ASSPEGLAGVHEQY
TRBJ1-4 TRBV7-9 ASSLGDRVNEKLF
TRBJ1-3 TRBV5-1 ASSSSDRGGNTIY
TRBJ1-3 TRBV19 ASSIGTVSGNTIY
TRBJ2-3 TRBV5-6 ASSPGTGGTDTQY
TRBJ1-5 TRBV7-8 ASSSQGRNQPQH
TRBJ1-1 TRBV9 ASSVRDRDTEAF
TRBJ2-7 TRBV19 ASSIPDRHPYEQY
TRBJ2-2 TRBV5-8 ASSPGQGPGELF
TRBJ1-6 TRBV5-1 ASSLTADSPLH
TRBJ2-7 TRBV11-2 ASSFSTAGDEQY
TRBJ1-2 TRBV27 ASSPNLDRGEGYT
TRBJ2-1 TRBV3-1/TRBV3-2 ASSQNGLAGNEQF
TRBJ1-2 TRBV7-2 ASSPRRGANYGYT
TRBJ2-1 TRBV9 ASSPSDIPNNEQF
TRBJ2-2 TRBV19 ASSIVGSANTGELF
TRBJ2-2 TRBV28 ASSLVRGNTGELF
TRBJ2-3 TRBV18 ASSPVPGTDTQY
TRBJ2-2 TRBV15 ATSSGLAGSGELF
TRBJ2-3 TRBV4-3 ASSQDASGGDTQY
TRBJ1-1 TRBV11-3 ASSLGKGLGTEAF
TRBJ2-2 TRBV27 ASSPNRGPTGELF
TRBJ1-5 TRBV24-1 ATSEKQLNQPQH
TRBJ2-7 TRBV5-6 ASSSFSGAYEQY
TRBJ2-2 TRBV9 ASSGARTGGITGELF
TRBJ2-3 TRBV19 ASSIVPGGSDTQY
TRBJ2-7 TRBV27 ASSRGQAYEQY
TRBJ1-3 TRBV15 ASSSGYTIY
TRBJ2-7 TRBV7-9 ASSYRDGEQY
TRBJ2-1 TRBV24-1 ATSDSGQFDNEQF